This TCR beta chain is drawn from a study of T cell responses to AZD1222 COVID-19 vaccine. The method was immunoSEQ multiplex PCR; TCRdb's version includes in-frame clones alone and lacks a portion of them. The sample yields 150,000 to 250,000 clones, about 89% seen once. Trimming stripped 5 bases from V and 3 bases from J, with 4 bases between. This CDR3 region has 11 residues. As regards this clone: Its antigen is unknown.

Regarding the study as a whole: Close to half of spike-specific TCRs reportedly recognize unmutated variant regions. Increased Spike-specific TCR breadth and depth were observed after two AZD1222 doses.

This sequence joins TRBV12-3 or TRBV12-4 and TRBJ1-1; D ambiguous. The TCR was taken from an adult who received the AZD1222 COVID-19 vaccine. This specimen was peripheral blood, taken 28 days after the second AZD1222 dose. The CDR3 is CASSGYTEAFF. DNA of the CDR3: TGTGCCAGCAGTGGTTACACTGAAGCTTTCTTT.